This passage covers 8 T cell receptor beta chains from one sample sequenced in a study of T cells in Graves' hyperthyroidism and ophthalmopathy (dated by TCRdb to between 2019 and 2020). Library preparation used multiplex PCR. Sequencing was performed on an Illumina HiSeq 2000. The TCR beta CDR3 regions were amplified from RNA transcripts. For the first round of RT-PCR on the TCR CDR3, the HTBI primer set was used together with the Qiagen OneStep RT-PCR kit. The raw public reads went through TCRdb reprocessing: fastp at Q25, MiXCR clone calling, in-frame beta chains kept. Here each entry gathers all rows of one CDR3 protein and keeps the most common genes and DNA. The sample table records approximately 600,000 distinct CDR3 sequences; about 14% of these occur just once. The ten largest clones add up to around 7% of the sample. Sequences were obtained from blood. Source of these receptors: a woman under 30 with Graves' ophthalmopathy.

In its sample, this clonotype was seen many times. The CDR3 loop reads CASSLAVGHEAFF. The CDR3 coding sequence is TGTGCCAGCAGCTTAGCGGTAGGTCATGAAGCTTTCTTT. J is TRBJ1-1 and V is TRBV7-2; no clear D. This CDR3 is built from 13 residues. V dropped 0 bases and J dropped 7 bases, with 9 bases sitting between them. CDR1 and CDR2 (germline): SGHTA, FQGNSA.

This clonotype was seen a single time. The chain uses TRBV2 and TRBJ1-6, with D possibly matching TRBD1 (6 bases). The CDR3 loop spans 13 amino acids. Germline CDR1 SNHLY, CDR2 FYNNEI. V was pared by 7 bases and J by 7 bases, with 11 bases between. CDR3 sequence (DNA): TGTGCCAGCAATACAGGGATAAATTCACCCCTCCACTTT. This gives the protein CASNTGINSPLHF.

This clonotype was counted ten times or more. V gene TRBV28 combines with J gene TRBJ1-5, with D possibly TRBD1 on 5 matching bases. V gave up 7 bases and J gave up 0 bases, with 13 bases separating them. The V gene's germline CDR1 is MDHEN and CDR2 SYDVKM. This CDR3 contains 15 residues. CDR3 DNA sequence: TGTGCCAGCATAGACCGGGACGGTAGCAATCAGCCCCAGCATTTT. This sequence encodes CASIDRDGSNQPQHF.

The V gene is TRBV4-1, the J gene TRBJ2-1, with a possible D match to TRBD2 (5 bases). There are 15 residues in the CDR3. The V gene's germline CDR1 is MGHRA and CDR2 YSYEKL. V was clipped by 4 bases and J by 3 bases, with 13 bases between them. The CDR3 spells CASSPGGLDYNEQFF. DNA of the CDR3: TGCGCCAGCAGCCCTGGCGGGTTAGACTACAATGAGCAGTTCTTC.

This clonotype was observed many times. CDR3 in amino acids: CSATTSGRDQETQYF. DNA for the CDR3: TGCAGTGCTACCACTAGCGGGAGGGATCAAGAGACCCAGTACTTC. This sequence joins TRBV20-1 and TRBJ2-5; 13 bases agree with TRBD2. The CDR3 has 15 amino acids. The germline V gene encodes CDR1 DFQATT and CDR2 SNEGSKA (reference sequence). V lost 4 bases to trimming and J lost 2 bases; unmatched junction nucleotides: 4.

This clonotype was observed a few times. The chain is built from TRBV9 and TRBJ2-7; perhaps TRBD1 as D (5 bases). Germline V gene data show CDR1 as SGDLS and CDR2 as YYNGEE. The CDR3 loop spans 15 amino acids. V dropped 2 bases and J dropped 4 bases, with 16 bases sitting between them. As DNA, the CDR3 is TGTGCCAGCAGCGTTTTCGATGGTGGGGCATACGAGCAGTACTTC. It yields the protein CASSVFDGGAYEQYF.

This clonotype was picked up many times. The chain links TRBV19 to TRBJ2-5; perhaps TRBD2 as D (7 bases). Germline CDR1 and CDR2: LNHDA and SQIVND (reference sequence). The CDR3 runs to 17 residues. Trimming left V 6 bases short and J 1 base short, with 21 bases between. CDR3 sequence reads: CASSLIGTSGGQETQYF. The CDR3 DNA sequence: TGTGCCAGTAGCTTGATCGGGACATCGGGAGGCCAAGAGACCCAGTACTTC.

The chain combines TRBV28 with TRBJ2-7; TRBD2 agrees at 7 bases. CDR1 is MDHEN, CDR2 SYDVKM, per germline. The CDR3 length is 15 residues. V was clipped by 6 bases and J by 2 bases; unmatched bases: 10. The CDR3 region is CASRLWGGRAYEQYF. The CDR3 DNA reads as TGTGCCAGCAGGCTCTGGGGTGGGAGGGCCTACGAGCAGTACTTC.